The sequence of this T cell receptor (beta chain) was determined in a study of siplizumab effects on memory and regulatory T cells. Study-level findings and limits: Treatment with siplizumab left mappable alloreactive CD4+ clones averaging approximately 62% Treg-derived, compared with under 30% in controls.

V lost 3 bases and J lost 6, with 19 bases in between. Germline V gene data show CDR1 as WNHNN and CDR2 as SYGVQD (reference sequence). The CDR3 extends over 16 amino acids. As concerns this clone: Its antigen is unidentified.

Libraries were prepared by immunoSEQ multiplex PCR; TCRdb keeps only in-frame clonotypes and omits some of them. The table has 100,000 or so clones, 80% to 95% seen once. This receptor was taken from a human donor in good health. Sequencing was done on a sample of non-Treg CD4+ T cells sorted from blood. The gene calls are TRBV10-1 and TRBJ2-3; no definite D call. CDR3 sequence reads: CASSDLSGSPRDTQYF. The CDR3 nucleotides read TGCGCCAGCAGTGATCTCTCTGGGTCCCCCAGGGATACGCAGTATTTT.